The subject of this entry is one T cell receptor beta chain. The CDR3 extends over 17 amino acids. Trimming took 0 bases from V and 0 from J, leaving 13 bases between them. These data originate in a study of technical replicates of blood from a few donors. The repertoire was sequenced with immunoSEQ multiplex PCR; TCRdb's copy has only in-frame clones and lacks some. The data contain about 85,000 clones, roughly 94% of them singletons. Source material: T cells isolated from PBMCs. The chain is built from TRBV23-1 and TRBJ2-3; maybe TRBD1 (5 bases). Being an ORF, TRBV23-1 has a function that is uncertain. This sequence was found in a human donor in good health. In DNA form, the CDR3 reads TGCGCCAGCAGTCAATCGGGGCACAAGGACAGCACAGATACGCAGTATTTT. Amino acid sequence: CASSQSGHKDSTDTQYF.